This T cell receptor (beta chain) originates from a study of CD8 T cells in ankylosing spondylitis. The study's findings and limits: Disease-linked clones proved CD8+ and comparatively uncommon in peripheral blood. Significantly higher representation of disease-linked clones was reported for matched ankylosing spondylitis synovial fluid. Certain motif variants had earlier appeared in reactive arthritis synovial fluid and blood. Seemingly characteristic of ankylosing spondylitis blood was a TCR beta motif consisting of 7 or 8 highly homologous variants.

A quantitative 5'-RACE method, one with molecular barcodes, was used to make TCR beta libraries. TCRdb called the 5' RACE reads again in MiXCR, with one record for every CDR3 protein. The table has 400,000 to 450,000 distinct CDR3 sequences, roughly a sixth seen once; the top ten hold 1%. This CDR3 is 16 amino acids long. Germline-derived CDR1 and CDR2 are LNHDA and SQIVND (reference sequence). After removal of 6 bases from V and 4 bases from J, the junction contained 13 bases not matched to a gene. In regard to this clonotype: No antigen is known for it.

The TCR comes from a male donor with ankylosing spondylitis. The material sequenced was blood, either unsorted or a sorted T cell fraction (not recorded which). The rearrangement links TRBV19 to TRBJ1-2; 8 positions match TRBD1. The CDR3 protein is CASSSPDRVRGYGYTF. In DNA form, the CDR3 reads TGTGCCAGTAGCTCCCCGGACAGGGTTAGAGGCTATGGCTACACCTTC.